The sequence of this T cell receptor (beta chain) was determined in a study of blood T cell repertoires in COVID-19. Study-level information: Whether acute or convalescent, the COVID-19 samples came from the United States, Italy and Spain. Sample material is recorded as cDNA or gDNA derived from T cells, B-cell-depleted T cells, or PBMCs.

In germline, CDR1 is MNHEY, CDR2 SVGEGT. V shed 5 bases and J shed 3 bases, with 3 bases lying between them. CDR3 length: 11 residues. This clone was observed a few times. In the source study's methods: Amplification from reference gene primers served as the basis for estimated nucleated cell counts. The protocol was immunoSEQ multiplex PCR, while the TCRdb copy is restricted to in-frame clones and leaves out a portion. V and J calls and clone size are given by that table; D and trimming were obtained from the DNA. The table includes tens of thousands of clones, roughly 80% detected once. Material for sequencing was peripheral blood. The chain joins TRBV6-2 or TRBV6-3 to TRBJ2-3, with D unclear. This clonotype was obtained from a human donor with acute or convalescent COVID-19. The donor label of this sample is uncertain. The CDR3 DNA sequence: TGTGCCAGCAGTCTTACAGATACGCAGTATTTT. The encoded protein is CASSLTDTQYF.